Each of the 3 T cell receptor beta chains below was sequenced from the same sample in a study of cytomegalovirus exposure and HLA in healthy donors. PCR primers comprised 60 Vbeta and 13 Jbeta primers. Generated by immunoSEQ multiplex PCR, the TCRdb table keeps only in-frame clones and is missing some. The table lists around 110,000 clones, about two thirds of them singletons, with less than 3.5% in the top ten. Sequencing input: PBMCs. Every receptor here comes from a female donor in good health and CMV-seronegative.

V is TRBV28 and J is TRBJ1-5; a weak D match, TRBD1 (5 bases). This CDR3 is 13 amino acids long. Germline V gene lookup returns CDR1 MDHEN and CDR2 SYDVKM. V lost 6 bases and J 6 bases, leaving 12 bases between the germline ends. This CDR3 is CASSSGGTQPQHF. CDR3 in DNA: TGTGCCAGCAGCTCGGGGGGAACTCAGCCCCAGCATTTT.

The chain uses TRBV18 and TRBJ2-3; 12 bases fit TRBD2. After removal of 5 bases from V and 4 bases from J, the junction contained 4 bases not matched to a gene. CDR1 KGHSH and CDR2 LQKENI come from the germline V gene. The CDR3 length is 15 residues. This CDR3 is CASSRLAGVADTQYF. The CDR3 DNA is TGTGCCAGCTCAAGACTAGCGGGAGTTGCAGATACGCAGTATTTT.

The chain couples TRBV6-1 to TRBJ2-1; unclear D gene. V lost 2 bases to trimming and J lost 0 bases, with 8 bases between them. There are 15 residues in the CDR3. Germline lookup yields CDR1 MNHNS and CDR2 SASEGT. Here the CDR3 DNA reads TGTGCCAGCAGTGAACGCCCAGACTCCTACAATGAGCAGTTCTTC. This sequence encodes CASSERPDSYNEQFF.